The next 21 T cell receptor beta chains were all read from a single sample in a study of identifying expanded T cells in peripheral blood (dated by TCRdb to the late 2010s). The library was prepared using the immunoSEQ multiplex PCR assay. TCRdb retrieved this table from immuneACCESS and kept in-frame rearrangements only. Not all clones are present; in checked studies, unresolved V genes account for under half, and no reason is known for the remainder. The sample table lists about 85,000 clones, approximately 90% of them with a count of one. In total, the top ten clones hold roughly 20% of the sample. What was sequenced was blood. These receptors all stem from a person between 18 and 75 years old in good health.

The genes are TRBV11-2 and TRBJ2-5, with D hard to call. Germline CDR1 reads SGHAT; CDR2 reads FQNNGV. Between the trimmed V and J ends, which lost 5 bases and 2 bases, there was a span of 3 bases. The length of the CDR3 is 11 residues. The CDR3 protein is CASSQQETQYF. CDR3 bases: TGTGCCAGCAGCCAACAAGAGACCCAGTACTTC.

The chain uses TRBV4-2 and TRBJ1-1; D call uncertain. V dropped 1 base and J dropped 7 bases, with 25 bases sitting between them. The CDR3 runs 18 residues. Germline V gives CDR1 LGHNA, CDR2 YNFKEQ. The DNA of the CDR3 is TGTGCCAGCAGCCAAGTGGAGGGTAAAGGGTTTTTTTCTGGTGAAGCTTTCTTT. Encoded protein: CASSQVEGKGFFSGEAFF.

This chain joins TRBV7-9 and TRBJ1-1; 10 bases are shared with TRBD1. Trimming at V came to 1 base and at J to 3 bases, leaving 5 bases not matched to a gene. In germline, CDR1 is SEHNR, CDR2 FQNEAQ (reference sequence). CDR3 length: 16 amino acids. The CDR3 DNA reads TGTGCCAGCAGCTTAGTAGGACAGGGGGATCACACTGAAGCTTTCTTT. Translating it yields CASSLVGQGDHTEAFF.

The chain carries TRBV9 and TRBJ2-7; tentative D call: TRBD1 (6 bases). The germline CDR1 and CDR2 sequences are SGDLS and YYNGEE. V gave up 0 bases and J gave up 2 bases, with 12 bases separating them. The CDR3 covers 15 residues. For the CDR3, the DNA is TGTGCCAGCAGCGTAGCGGGCAGGGGCCCCTACGAGCAGTACTTC. Protein sequence: CASSVAGRGPYEQYF.

CDR3 residues: CASSPKKLQMNTEAFF. CDR3 in DNA: TGTGCCAGCAGCCCAAAAAAGTTGCAGATGAACACTGAAGCTTTCTTT. The chain links TRBV13 to TRBJ1-1, with D unclear. With 5 bases removed from V and 0 bases from J, the gap between germline ends came to 16 bases. The germline V gene encodes CDR1 PRHDT and CDR2 FYEKMQ (reference sequence). The CDR3 covers 16 residues.

The chain employs TRBV14 and TRBJ1-5; tentatively, D is TRBD1 (5 bases). Germline CDR1 reads SGHDN; CDR2 reads FVKESK. The CDR3 sequence is 13 residues long. The ends were cut back, 5 bases at V and 1 base at J, with 6 bases in the middle. The CDR3 coding sequence is TGTGCCAGCAGCTGGGACAGCAATCAGCCCCAGCATTTT. This encodes CASSWDSNQPQHF.

This clone came up many times. The chain links TRBV7-6 to TRBJ1-1, with D uncertain. Germline V CDR1 and CDR2: SGHVS, FNYEAQ. Trimming took 5 bases from V and 0 from J, leaving 7 bases between them. The CDR3 is 13 amino acids. The CDR3 bases are TGTGCCAGCAGCAGAAGGGTGAACACTGAAGCTTTCTTT. Protein product: CASSRRVNTEAFF.

V usage is TRBV7-8 and J usage is TRBJ1-5; D ambiguous. CDR1 SGHVS and CDR2 FQNEAQ come from the germline V gene. Trimming stripped 2 bases from V and 0 bases from J, with 14 bases between. The CDR3 is made up of 17 amino acids. In nucleotides, the CDR3 is TGTGCCAGCAGCTTACGTGCAGTAGGATTTAGCAATCAGCCCCAGCATTTT. Translating it yields CASSLRAVGFSNQPQHF.

The chain is built from TRBV29-1 and TRBJ2-7; D is possibly TRBD2 (5 bases). CDR3 length equals 14 residues. Germline V lookup: CDR1 SQVTM, CDR2 ANQGSEA. The ends were cut back, 5 bases at V and 2 bases at J, with 16 bases in the middle. CDR3 coding DNA: TGCAGCGTTAGGAGGACGGTTGTAGCCTACGAGCAGTACTTC. It encodes CSVRRTVVAYEQYF.

The V and J genes are TRBV6-1 and TRBJ2-3; D possibly uses TRBD1 or TRBD2 (5 bases each). Germline loops: CDR1 MNHNS, CDR2 SASEGT. This CDR3 contains 15 residues. With 4 bases removed from V and 2 bases from J, the gap between germline ends came to 13 bases. CDR3 in amino acids: CASSVRDGATDTQYF. In DNA, the CDR3 is TGTGCCAGCAGTGTCCGGGACGGAGCCACAGATACGCAGTATTTT.

The chain has TRBV6-1 and TRBJ1-6, with D uncertain. The CDR3 spans 14 residues. CDR1 and CDR2 (germline): MNHNS, SASEGT. The V end lost 6 bases, the J end lost 1 base, and 7 bases lay between the germline ends. The CDR3 sequence: CASRGSSYNSPLHF. Written as DNA, the CDR3 is TGTGCCAGCAGGGGGAGTTCCTATAATTCACCCCTCCACTTT.

The genes are TRBV10-3 and TRBJ2-5; 9 bases align to TRBD1. CDR3 length: 14 amino acids. V trimming: 6 bases; J trimming: 4 bases; junction bases outside the gene matches: 6. Germline CDR1 is ENHRY and CDR2 is SYGVKD. The CDR3 spells CAIREQGAGETQYF. The CDR3 DNA reads TGTGCCATCAGGGAACAGGGGGCTGGAGAGACCCAGTACTTC.

V and J are TRBV7-2 and TRBJ2-1, with TRBD1 matching 7 bases. Unmatched junction bases numbered 7, after V lost 6 bases and J lost 2 bases. The CDR3 loop spans 15 amino acids. Germline loops: CDR1 SGHTA, CDR2 FQGNSA. The CDR3 nucleotides read TGTGCCAGCAGTGCCCGAGGGGGCCCCTACAATGAGCAGTTCTTC. Encoded protein: CASSARGGPYNEQFF.

The chain carries TRBV7-2 and TRBJ2-1; 8 bases agree with TRBD2. CDR3 length: 15 residues. Per the germline V gene, CDR1 is SGHTA and CDR2 is FQGNSA. V lost 1 base, J lost 2 bases, and 1 base stayed unmatched. CDR3 region: CASSLDSGAYNEQFF. For the CDR3, the DNA is TGTGCCAGCAGCTTAGATAGCGGGGCCTACAATGAGCAGTTCTTC.

CDR3 in amino acids: CASSEGLAGGREQFF. The CDR3 region has the DNA TGTGCCAGCAGCGAGGGACTAGCGGGGGGGCGTGAGCAGTTCTTC. The chain has TRBV5-4 and TRBJ2-1, with 16 bases that match TRBD2. The CDR3 is 15 residues long. The V segment lost 4 bases and the J segment 9 bases; nucleotides outside the gene matches: 4. The V gene's germline CDR1 is SGHNT and CDR2 YYREEE (reference sequence).

J is TRBJ1-6 and V is TRBV6-6; TRBD1 might be the D (5 bases). The CDR3 has 14 residues. The germline V and J ends were trimmed by 6 bases and 9 bases, with 15 bases remaining between them. The germline CDR1 and CDR2 sequences are MNHNY and SVGAGI (reference sequence). The CDR3 here is CASRLPGPPSPLHF. As DNA, the CDR3 is TGTGCCAGCAGACTTCCGGGACCCCCTTCACCCCTCCACTTT.

The rearrangement links TRBV19 to TRBJ1-2, with D possibly matching TRBD1 (6 bases). The CDR3 is made up of 22 amino acids. V dropped 3 bases and J dropped 2 bases, with 34 bases sitting between them. CDR1 and CDR2 from the germline V gene are LNHDA and SQIVND (reference sequence). CDR3 region: CASSIPTGFVTSDRDRNYGYTF. As DNA, the CDR3 is TGTGCCAGTAGTATCCCCACAGGGTTTGTGACCTCCGATCGAGACCGAAACTATGGCTACACCTTC.

The CDR3 protein is CSVEDAGHYGYTF. The CDR3 nucleotides read TGCAGCGTTGAAGATGCAGGGCACTATGGCTACACCTTC. V usage is TRBV29-1 and J usage is TRBJ1-2; D possibly corresponds to TRBD1 (5 bases). Per the germline V gene, CDR1 is SQVTM and CDR2 is ANQGSEA. Trimming cost V 0 bases and J 3 bases, with 8 bases left between them. The CDR3 contains 13 residues.

In DNA, the CDR3 is TGTGCCAGCAGGGAAGTAGCGGGGACGGGAGAGACCCAGTACTTC. Its translation: CASREVAGTGETQYF. The chain uses TRBV6-6 and TRBJ2-5; 8 bases agree with TRBD2. V was clipped by 6 bases and J by 4 bases; unmatched bases: 10. CDR1 and CDR2 from the germline V gene are MNHNY and SVGAGI (reference sequence). This CDR3 contains 15 residues.

This clone was seen only once. The DNA of the CDR3 is TGTGCCAGCAGTCCCCTTACAGGGCAGCATCAGCCCCAGCATTTT. Encoded protein: CASSPLTGQHQPQHF. The chain uses TRBV7-2 and TRBJ1-5; TRBD1 might be the D (6 bases). Germline loops: CDR1 SGHTA, CDR2 FQGNSA. Trimming pared 6 bases from V and 5 bases from J, leaving 17 bases between. The CDR3 loop spans 15 amino acids.

The chain carries TRBV19 and TRBJ1-4, with TRBD1 as a possible D gene (6 bases). CDR3 length equals 17 residues. Trimming pared 5 bases from V and 3 bases from J, leaving 19 bases between. CDR1 is LNHDA, CDR2 SQIVND, per germline (reference sequence). The CDR3 spells CASSPRPVWGPNEKLFF. CDR3 bases: TGTGCCAGTAGTCCCCGCCCCGTATGGGGGCCTAATGAAAAACTGTTTTTT.